The TCR beta chain under discussion was sequenced for a study of T cell responses to AZD1222 COVID-19 vaccine. General study findings and limits: A rise in Spike-specific TCR breadth and depth followed two AZD1222 doses.

V gave up 3 bases and J gave up 6 bases; unmatched junction bases: 5. This CDR3 spans 15 amino acids. From germline, CDR1 is DFQATT and CDR2 SNEGSKA (reference sequence). Remarks on this clone: Antigen unknown.

The data were produced by immunoSEQ multiplex PCR, yet TCRdb's version contains in-frame clones alone and is incomplete. Among 80,000 or so clones listed, around nine tenths were seen once. The clonotype comes from an adult in good health. The sequencing used peripheral blood, collected on day 0 of MenACWY control vaccination. J is TRBJ2-1 and V is TRBV20-1; 13 bases are shared with TRBD2. CDR3 nucleotide sequence: TGCAGTGCTAGTGGACTAGCGGGAGAAGGCAATGAGCAGTTCTTC. Translation gives CSASGLAGEGNEQFF.